This note documents a single T cell receptor beta chain sequence. Data came from immunoSEQ multiplex PCR; TCRdb stores just in-frame clones and leaves some out. The sample comprises roughly 250,000 clones, 80% to 85% of which are singletons, and under 15% rests with the top ten. This sample is drawn from a study of blood T cell repertoires in COVID-19. Study information: The United States, Italy and Spain were the sources of the acute and convalescent COVID-19 samples. PBMCs, B-cell-depleted T cells, or T cells were the source of the cDNA or gDNA that made up the material.

Germline V lookup: CDR1 SGHTA, CDR2 FQGNSA. This CDR3 has 12 residues. Trimming cost V 7 bases and J 11 bases, with 14 bases left between them. Sequenced: peripheral blood. V and J are TRBV7-2 and TRBJ1-4; weak D call: TRBD1 (6 bases). The TCR originated in a woman in her fifties or sixties with active or convalescent COVID-19. The CDR3 nucleotides are TGTGCCAGCACTCAAAGGCAGGGGAAACTGTTTTTT. Encoded protein: CASTQRQGKLFF.